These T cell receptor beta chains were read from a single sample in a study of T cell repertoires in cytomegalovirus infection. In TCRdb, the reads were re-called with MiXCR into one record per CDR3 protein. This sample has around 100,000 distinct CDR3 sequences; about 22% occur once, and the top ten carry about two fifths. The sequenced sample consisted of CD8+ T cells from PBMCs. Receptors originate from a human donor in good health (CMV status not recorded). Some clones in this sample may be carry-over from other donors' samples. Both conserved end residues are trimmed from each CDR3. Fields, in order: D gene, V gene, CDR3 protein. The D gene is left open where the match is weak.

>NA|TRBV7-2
ASSLDSAYEQY
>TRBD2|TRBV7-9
ALGVLAGGPY
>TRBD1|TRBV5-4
ASSLSRDSVYEQY
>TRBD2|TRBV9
ASSSLTSGPYNEQF
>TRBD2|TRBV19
ASSIDRGGADTGELF
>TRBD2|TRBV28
ASTPLFGTSGGPLYNEQF
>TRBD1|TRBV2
ASSGDRGSGTGELF
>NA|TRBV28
ASSPQLVGGENTIY
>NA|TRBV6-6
ASGPVDTNTEAF
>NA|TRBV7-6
ASSLAYGRGRQETQY
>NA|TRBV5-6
ASSLGVRQAF
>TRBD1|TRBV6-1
ASSDPGQSGDEQY
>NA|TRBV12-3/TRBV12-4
ASSLSGVAYEQY
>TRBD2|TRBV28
ASSYLADNEQF
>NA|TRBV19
ASSIDSSSTDTQY
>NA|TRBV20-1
SASLLGQTSTDTQY
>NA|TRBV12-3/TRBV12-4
ASSFGGAQETQY
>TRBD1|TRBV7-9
ASSLVTGANTEAF
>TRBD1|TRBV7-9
ASSFRQGFDNEQF
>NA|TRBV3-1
ASSPTPTDSTDTQY
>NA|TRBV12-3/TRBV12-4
ASSLLTDTQY
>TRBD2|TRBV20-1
GTSGGPSYNEQF
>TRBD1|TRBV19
ASSIWAGQASSGANVLT
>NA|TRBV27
ASRIPGGEAF
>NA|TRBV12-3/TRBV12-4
ASSSPDPYEQY
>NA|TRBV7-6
ASSTSTGVNSPLH
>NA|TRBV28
ASSSPAKEGIRETQY
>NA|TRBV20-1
SAAGGDSGNTIY
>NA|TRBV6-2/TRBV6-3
ASNSPPRATGELF
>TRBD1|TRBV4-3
ASRPGTETSYEQY
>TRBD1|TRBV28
ASSLSSGTGSGVKPQH
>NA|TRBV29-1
SVGGGSGNTIY
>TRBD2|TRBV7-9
ASSFGTSGRGLNEQF
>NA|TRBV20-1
SARDRAHYNEQF
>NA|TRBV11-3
ASSRLGGSSGELF
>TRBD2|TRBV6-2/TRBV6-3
ASSLDRGPFTGLADPSYNEEF
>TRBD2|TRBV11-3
ASSLLAGGGNEQF
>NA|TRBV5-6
ASSLAGPLYGYT
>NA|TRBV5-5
ASTLGLFLSYEQY
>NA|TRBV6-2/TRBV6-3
ASRRVDAQETQY
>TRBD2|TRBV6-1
ASSRRGLAGGVGDYNEQF
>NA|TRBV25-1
ASSVGLHGNTEAF
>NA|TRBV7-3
ASSFVRGVGTEAF
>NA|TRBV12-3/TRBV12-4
ASSQDNEETQY
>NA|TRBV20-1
SARDPQPENIQY
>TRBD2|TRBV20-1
SARAAGEVIYEQY
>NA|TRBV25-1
ASSVGETEAF
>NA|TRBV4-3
ASSQEPAAPPMQPQH
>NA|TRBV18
ASSPPSGELQETQY
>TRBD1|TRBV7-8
ASSFTTGVTYEQY
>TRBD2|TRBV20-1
SAPTPLDSGKNIQY
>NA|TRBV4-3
ASSQMVGSPNTGELF
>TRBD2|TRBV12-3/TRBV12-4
ASSRAGSGANVLT
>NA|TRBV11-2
ASSLDQVGRLNEKLF
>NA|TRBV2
ASQSGTGELF